The entry below gives a single TCR beta chain sequence along with its context. What antigen it recognizes has not been identified. The input lacks base qualities; no much larger clone sits a single base away. The library was obtained by the immunoSEQ multiplex PCR assay. TCRdb holds this immuneACCESS table with in-frame rearrangements only. Some clones are missing; in checked studies, unresolved V genes explain under half, and the rest has no known cause. In this sample the table shows approximately 57,000 clones, 92% of which occur a single time. Approximately 0.2% of the sample is held by the ten biggest clonotypes. The germline V gene gives CDR1 as SGHTA and CDR2 as FQGTGA. The junction carries 12 bases between V and J, which are trimmed by 5 bases and 1 base respectively. The CDR3 measures 15 amino acids from cysteine to phenylalanine. Kept here is only the CDR3 DNA, which spans 45 bases and is read in frame from base 1.

The data belong to a study of T cell changes during pregnancy in multiple sclerosis (dated by TCRdb to the late 2010s). Concerning the study at large: The study looked at changes in the T cell repertoire across pregnancy in women with multiple sclerosis.

This clonotype originated in a female donor with multiple sclerosis, enrolled in a pregnancy study. The V and J genes are TRBV7-3 and TRBJ2-1; the D segment could be TRBD1, given 6 matching bases. The source was CD4+ T cells from peripheral blood mononuclear cells, collected in the second trimester of pregnancy. The CDR3 region: CASSRDRFSYNEQFF. In nucleotides, the sequence is TGTGCCAGCAGCAGAGACAGGTTTTCCTACAATGAGCAGTTCTTC.